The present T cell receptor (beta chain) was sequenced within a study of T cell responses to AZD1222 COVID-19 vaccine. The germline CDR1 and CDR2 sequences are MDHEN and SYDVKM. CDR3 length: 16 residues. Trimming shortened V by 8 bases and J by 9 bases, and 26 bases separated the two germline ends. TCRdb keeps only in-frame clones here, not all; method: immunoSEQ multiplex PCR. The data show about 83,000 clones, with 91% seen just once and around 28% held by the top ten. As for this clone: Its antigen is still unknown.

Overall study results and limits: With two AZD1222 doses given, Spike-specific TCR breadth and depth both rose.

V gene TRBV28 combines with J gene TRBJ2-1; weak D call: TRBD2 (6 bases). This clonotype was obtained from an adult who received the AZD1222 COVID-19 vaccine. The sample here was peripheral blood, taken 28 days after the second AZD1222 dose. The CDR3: CASPPAAGYGWGEQFF. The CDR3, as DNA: TGTGCCAGCCCGCCAGCCGCGGGGTATGGTTGGGGTGAGCAGTTCTTC.